Shown below are 24 T cell receptor beta chains from a single sample sequenced in a study of a mutant IDH1 vaccine in newly diagnosed glioma. The data were produced by immunoSEQ multiplex PCR, yet TCRdb's version contains in-frame clones alone and is incomplete. Among about 94,000 clones listed, about nine tenths were seen once. Noted time point: week 47, end of study. Topical imiquimod was applied with each vaccine dose, which held 300 ug of mutant IDH1 20-mer peptide. These TCRs' antigens remain unknown. The specimen comprised PBMCs, sampled from a glioma patient whose treatment included an IDH1 peptide vaccine. The receptors originated from a woman in her forties or fifties with glioma.

V and J are TRBV6-5 and TRBJ1-5; D gene uncertain. Trimming left V 0 bases short and J 7 bases short, with 7 bases between. The CDR3 extends over 13 amino acids. The germline gives CDR1 MNHEY, CDR2 SVGAGI. Written as DNA, the CDR3 is TGTGCCAGCAGTTACTCGAAAAGCCAGCCCCAGCATTTT. It codes for CASSYSKSQPQHF.

The rearrangement uses TRBV18 and TRBJ1-2; the match to TRBD1 covers 8 bases. Germline loops: CDR1 KGHSH, CDR2 LQKENI. This CDR3 is built from 13 residues. With V trimmed by 6 bases and J by 6 bases, 6 bases remained unmatched. This chain's CDR3 is CASSLGQGDGYTF. As DNA, the CDR3 is TGTGCCAGCTCGCTCGGACAGGGTGATGGCTACACCTTC. Drawing the rest from reference TRBV18 and TRBJ1-2, the complete variable domain is NAGVMQNPRHLVRRRGQEARLRCSPMKGHSHVYWYRQLPEEGLKFMVYLQKENIIDESGMPKERFSAEFPKEGPSILRIQQVVRGDSAAYFCASSLGQGDGYTFGSGTRLTVV.

The chain links TRBV12-5 to TRBJ1-1, with no clear D. V was trimmed by 6 bases and J by 3 bases, leaving 17 bases between them. CDR3 length equals 15 residues. In germline, CDR1 is LGHNT, CDR2 FRNRAP. CDR3 in amino acids: CASGHTQGLDTEAFF. CDR3 bases: TGTGCTAGTGGACATACACAAGGCCTGGACACTGAAGCTTTCTTT.

This sequence joins TRBV7-9 and TRBJ2-3; D perhaps matches TRBD1 (6 bases). With 2 bases removed from V and 6 bases from J, the gap between germline ends came to 18 bases. The CDR3 is 16 amino acids. Germline loops: CDR1 SEHNR, CDR2 FQNEAQ (reference sequence). The CDR3 protein is CASSLIGGTDTDTQYF. CDR3 in DNA: TGTGCCAGCAGCTTAATAGGGGGTACAGATACTGATACGCAGTATTTT.

Here the CDR3 DNA reads TGTGCCAGCAGCTTGCGGATTCAGGGACACGAGCAGTACTTC. This codes for CASSLRIQGHEQYF. V is TRBV5-4 and J is TRBJ2-7; D may match TRBD1 or TRBD2 (5 bases each). The V gene's germline CDR1 is SGHNT and CDR2 YYREEE (reference sequence). This CDR3 has 14 amino acids. V was pared by 1 base and J by 5 bases, with 13 bases between.

The rearrangement uses TRBV5-1 and TRBJ2-1, with 11 bases matching TRBD1. V lost 4 bases and J lost 6; bases outside the gene matches: 6. The CDR3 contains 15 residues. The germline CDR1 and CDR2 sequences are SGHRS and YFSETQ. CDR3 coding DNA: TGCGCCAGCAGCCCAGGACAGGGGGCTGGCAATGAGCAGTTCTTC. This codes for CASSPGQGAGNEQFF.

This rearrangement joins TRBV18 to TRBJ2-1; TRBD2 might be the D (6 bases). Trimming left V 8 bases short and J 4 bases short, with 18 bases between. CDR1 is KGHSH and CDR2 is LQKENI in the germline V gene. There are 15 residues in the CDR3. CDR3 DNA: TGTGCCAGCCGAAGGGCCGGAGGGAGGTACAATGAGCAGTTCTTC. This codes for CASRRAGGRYNEQFF.

V gene TRBV6-4 combines with J gene TRBJ1-5; D perhaps matches TRBD1 (6 bases). This CDR3 has 15 amino acids. CDR1 is MRHNA, CDR2 SNTAGT, per germline. The V and J ends lost 4 bases and 3 bases respectively, with 13 bases between them. The CDR3 coding sequence is TGTGCCAGCAGTGTAGAGGGGGGCATCAATCAGCCCCAGCATTTT. This encodes CASSVEGGINQPQHF.

The chain carries TRBV6-1 and TRBJ2-3, with 10 nucleotides matching TRBD2. V lost 8 bases, J lost 5 bases, and 7 bases stayed unmatched. This CDR3 spans 14 amino acids. The germline V gene encodes CDR1 MNHNS and CDR2 SASEGT. The CDR3 here is CASALAGVKDTQYF. The CDR3 nucleotides are TGTGCCAGCGCTCTAGCGGGAGTGAAAGATACGCAGTATTTT.

The gene calls are TRBV12-5 and TRBJ2-3, with D perhaps TRBD1 (5 bases). Germline-derived CDR1 and CDR2 are LGHNT and FRNRAP. There are 13 residues in the CDR3. V lost 3 bases and J lost 8, with 12 bases in between. The CDR3 sequence is CASGFGQRGTQYF. The CDR3 DNA sequence: TGTGCTAGTGGTTTTGGACAAAGGGGTACGCAGTATTTT. The whole variable domain, remainder taken from reference TRBV12-5 and TRBJ2-3, is DARVTQTPRHKVTEMGQEVTMRCQPILGHNTVFWYRQTMMQGLELLAYFRNRAPLDDSGMPKDRFSAEMPDATLATLKIQPSEPRDSAVYFCASGFGQRGTQYFGPGTRLTVL.

The rearrangement links TRBV13 to TRBJ2-7; D is unresolved. Germline assignment: CDR1 PRHDT and CDR2 FYEKMQ (reference sequence). This CDR3 comprises 14 residues. V lost 3 bases to trimming and J lost 7 bases, with 16 bases between them. For the CDR3, the DNA is TGTGCCAGCAGCTTGAATCCGCCCTTCGGTGAGCAGTACTTC. Its protein is CASSLNPPFGEQYF. Complete variable domain (other parts from reference TRBV13 and TRBJ2-7): AAGVIQSPRHLIKEKRETATLKCYPIPRHDTVYWYQQGPGQDPQFLISFYEKMQSDKGSIPDRFSAQQFSDYHSELNMSSLELGDSALYFCASSLNPPFGEQYFGPGTRLTVT.

J is TRBJ1-5 and V is TRBV2, with a tentative D call TRBD1 (5 bases). The ends were cut back, 4 bases at V and 5 bases at J, with 12 bases in the middle. The CDR3 is 14 amino acids. The germline V gene encodes CDR1 SNHLY and CDR2 FYNNEI. CDR3 nucleotides: TGTGCCAGCAGTGGCGGCAGGGACTATCAGCCCCAGCATTTT. It translates to CASSGGRDYQPQHF.

The rearrangement uses TRBV7-9 and TRBJ1-5; D might be TRBD1 (5 bases). Trimming removed 2 bases from V and 3 bases from J, with 8 bases in between. CDR1 is SEHNR and CDR2 is FQNEAQ in the germline V gene (reference sequence). The CDR3 spans 14 residues. The CDR3 DNA reads as TGTGCCAGCAGCTTAACCAGGGACAATCAGCCCCAGCATTTT. Translation: CASSLTRDNQPQHF.

This rearrangement joins TRBV6-5 to TRBJ2-5, with 12 positions matching TRBD2. The ends lost 7 bases at V and 5 bases at J; junction bases unmatched: 5. CDR1 is MNHEY and CDR2 is SVGAGI in the germline V gene. The CDR3 has 14 residues. Written as DNA, the CDR3 is TGTGCCAGCAACCTAGCGGGAGGGCAGGAGACCCAGTACTTC. Protein product: CASNLAGGQETQYF.

The chain employs TRBV5-4 and TRBJ1-1; the D gene is possibly TRBD1 (6 bases). Trimming pared 4 bases from V and 4 bases from J, leaving 8 bases between. Germline values: CDR1 SGHNT, CDR2 YYREEE (reference sequence). The CDR3 is 12 amino acids. The CDR3, as DNA: TGTGCCAGCAGCAGCAGGGGCACTGAAGCTTTCTTT. Translated, it gives CASSSRGTEAFF.

The V call is TRBV2, the J call TRBJ1-3; D is unclear. The V end was cut by 5 bases, the J end by 3 bases, with 14 bases between. Looked up from germline, CDR1 is SNHLY and CDR2 is FYNNEI. The CDR3 has 15 residues. The CDR3 nucleotides are TGTGCCAGCAGTACAAGGCAGGATCTTGGAAACACCATATATTTT. Protein product: CASSTRQDLGNTIYF.

The chain couples TRBV11-2 to TRBJ2-5; 7 nucleotides match TRBD2. The junction had 3 bases not matched to a gene; V was cut back by 0 bases and J by 2 bases. This CDR3 is 15 amino acids long. CDR1 and CDR2 from the germline V gene are SGHAT and FQNNGV. CDR3 in DNA: TGTGCCAGCAGCTTAGAAGCGGGACTACAAGAGACCCAGTACTTC. It translates to CASSLEAGLQETQYF.

This clone appeared a few times. The V gene is TRBV12-5, the J gene TRBJ2-1, with D perhaps matching TRBD1 (6 bases). With 1 base removed from V and 6 bases from J, the gap between germline ends came to 7 bases. This CDR3 is built from 13 residues. Germline loops: CDR1 LGHNT, CDR2 FRNRAP. The CDR3 here is CASGLAGVNEQFF. The CDR3 DNA reads TGTGCTAGTGGTTTGGCAGGGGTCAATGAGCAGTTCTTC. The full variable domain, in which reference TRBV12-5 and TRBJ2-1 provide the parts outside the CDR3, is DARVTQTPRHKVTEMGQEVTMRCQPILGHNTVFWYRQTMMQGLELLAYFRNRAPLDDSGMPKDRFSAEMPDATLATLKIQPSEPRDSAVYFCASGLAGVNEQFFGPGTRLTVL.

V is TRBV27 and J is TRBJ1-4, with TRBD1 identical over 8 bases. The CDR3 is made up of 15 amino acids. The trim removed 5 bases at V and 7 bases at J, leaving 9 bases unmatched. The germline CDR1 and CDR2 sequences are MNHEY and SMNVEV (reference sequence). CDR3 sequence reads: CASSPWTGRSEKLFF. CDR3 coding DNA: TGTGCCAGCAGTCCTTGGACAGGGAGGAGTGAAAAACTGTTTTTT.

This clone was detected only once. Other DNA sequences in the same sample also yield this CDR3. This chain links TRBV7-9 with TRBJ1-5; D call uncertain. Germline V CDR1 and CDR2: SEHNR, FQNEAQ (reference sequence). V was cut by 1 base and J by 3 bases, with 7 bases left in between. CDR3 length equals 14 residues. The DNA for the CDR3 is TGTGCCAGCAGCTTAGACGGCTTCAATCAGCCCCAGCATTTT. Its translation is CASSLDGFNQPQHF. Full variable domain (remainder filled in from reference TRBV7-9 and TRBJ1-5): DTGVSQNPRHKITKRGQNVTFRCDPISEHNRLYWYRQTLGQGPEFLTYFQNEAQLEKSRLLSDRFSAERPKGSFSTLEIQRTEQGDSAMYLCASSLDGFNQPQHFGDGTRLSIL.

The chain recombines TRBV6-6 with TRBJ1-6; 9 positions match TRBD1. V gave up 5 bases and J gave up 4 bases; unmatched junction bases: 0. Germline CDR1 MNHNY, CDR2 SVGAGI (reference sequence). This CDR3 has 14 amino acids. CDR3 sequence: CASSDRGYNSPLHF. The CDR3 region has the DNA TGTGCCAGCAGTGACAGGGGGTATAATTCACCCCTCCACTTT.

V gene TRBV6-6 combines with J gene TRBJ1-2; tentatively, D is TRBD1 (5 bases). Per germline, CDR1 MNHNY and CDR2 SVGAGI (reference sequence). The CDR3 is made up of 11 amino acids. Trimming shortened V by 5 bases and J by 10 bases, and 11 bases separated the two germline ends. The CDR3 is CASSIAGAYTF. CDR3 bases: TGTGCCAGCAGTATTGCCGGGGCCTACACCTTC.

The chain has TRBV9 and TRBJ1-2, with 8 bases lining up with TRBD1. Germline V gene sequence: CDR1 SGDLS, CDR2 YYNGEE. J was trimmed by 4 bases and V by 4 bases; bases with no gene match: 9. CDR3 length equals 15 residues. The CDR3 sequence: CASSKEGQAPYGYTF. CDR3 coding DNA: TGTGCCAGCAGCAAGGAGGGACAGGCTCCCTATGGCTACACCTTC.

The chain combines TRBV5-5 with TRBJ2-4, with TRBD2 matching over 15 bases. This CDR3 contains 16 residues. In germline, CDR1 is SGHKS, CDR2 YYEKEE (reference sequence). With V trimmed by 4 bases and J by 3 bases, 2 bases remained unmatched. The CDR3 bases are TGTGCCAGCAGCGGACTAGCGGGAGGGGACAAAAACATTCAGTACTTC. Its protein product is CASSGLAGGDKNIQYF.